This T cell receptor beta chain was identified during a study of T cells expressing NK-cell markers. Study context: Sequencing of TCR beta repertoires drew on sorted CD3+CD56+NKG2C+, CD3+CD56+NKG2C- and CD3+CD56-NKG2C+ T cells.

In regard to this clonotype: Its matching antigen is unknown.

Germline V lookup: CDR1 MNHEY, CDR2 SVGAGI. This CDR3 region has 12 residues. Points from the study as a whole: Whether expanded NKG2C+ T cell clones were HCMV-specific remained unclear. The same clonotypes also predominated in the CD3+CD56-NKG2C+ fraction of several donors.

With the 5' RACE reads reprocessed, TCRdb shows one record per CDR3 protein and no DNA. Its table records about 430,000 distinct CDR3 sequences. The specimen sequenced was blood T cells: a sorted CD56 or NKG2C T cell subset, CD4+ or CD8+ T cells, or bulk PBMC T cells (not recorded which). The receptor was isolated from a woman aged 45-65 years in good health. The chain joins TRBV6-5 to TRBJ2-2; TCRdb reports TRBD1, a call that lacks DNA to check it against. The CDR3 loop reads CASSRGPGELFF.